This TCR beta chain was captured in a study of blood T cells in healthy people across ages. Study-wide results and limits: More naive CD4+ cells and higher diversity were found in long-lived than in aged donors. Unsorted PBMC material precluded a definitive naive versus antigen-experienced comparison.

Of note for this clonotype: Its specificity is not known.

In each sample, at least 6.5 million PBMCs were isolated. The authors ran a second PCR of about 6 to 11 cycles using a sample-barcoded 5' primer and a J-beta primer mix. Every cDNA was tagged by a template-switch adaptor with 12 random nucleotides. MiXCR, run by TCRdb on the 5' RACE reads, gives a single entry per CDR3 protein. Of approximately 1,700,000 distinct CDR3 sequences listed, about 39% were seen once; the top ten hold roughly 23%. The sample taken for sequencing was blood. This TCR derives from a human donor in good health.

The CDR3, as DNA: TGTGCCAGCTCACCGCCGGTAGTGAGCAATGAGCAGTTCTTC. Translated: CASSPPVVSNEQFF. This chain uses TRBV18 with TRBJ2-1; D ambiguous. The germline V gene encodes CDR1 KGHSH and CDR2 LQKENI. The CDR3 spans 14 residues. V was shortened by 3 bases and J by 6 bases, with 12 bases between the two germline ends.